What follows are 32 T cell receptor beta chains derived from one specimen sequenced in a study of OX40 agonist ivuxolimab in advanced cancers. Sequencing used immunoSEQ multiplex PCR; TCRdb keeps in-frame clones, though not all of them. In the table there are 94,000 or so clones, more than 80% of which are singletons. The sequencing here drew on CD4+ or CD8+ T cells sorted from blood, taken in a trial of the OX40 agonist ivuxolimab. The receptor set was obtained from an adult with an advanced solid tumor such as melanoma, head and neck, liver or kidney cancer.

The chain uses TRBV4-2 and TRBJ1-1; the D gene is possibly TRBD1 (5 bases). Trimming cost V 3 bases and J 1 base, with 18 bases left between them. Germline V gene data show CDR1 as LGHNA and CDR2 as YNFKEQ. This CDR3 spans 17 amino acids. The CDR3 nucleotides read TGTGCCAGCAGCCAGGGAGGGGCGGGTTTAAGGAACACTGAAGCTTTCTTT. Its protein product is CASSQGGAGLRNTEAFF.

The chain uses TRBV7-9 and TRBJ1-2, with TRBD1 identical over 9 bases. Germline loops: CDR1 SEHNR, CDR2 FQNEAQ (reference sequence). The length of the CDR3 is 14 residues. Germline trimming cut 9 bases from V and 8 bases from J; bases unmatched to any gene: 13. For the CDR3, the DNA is TGTGCCAGTCTACCGGGACAGGGTATGGAAGGCTACACCTTC. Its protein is CASLPGQGMEGYTF.

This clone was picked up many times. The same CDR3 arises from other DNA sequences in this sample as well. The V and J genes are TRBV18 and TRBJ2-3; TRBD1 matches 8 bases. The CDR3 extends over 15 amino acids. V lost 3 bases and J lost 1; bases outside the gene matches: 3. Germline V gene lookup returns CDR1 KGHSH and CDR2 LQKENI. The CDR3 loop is CASSPTGAGTDTQYF. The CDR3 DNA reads TGTGCCAGCTCACCGACAGGGGCAGGCACAGATACGCAGTATTTT.

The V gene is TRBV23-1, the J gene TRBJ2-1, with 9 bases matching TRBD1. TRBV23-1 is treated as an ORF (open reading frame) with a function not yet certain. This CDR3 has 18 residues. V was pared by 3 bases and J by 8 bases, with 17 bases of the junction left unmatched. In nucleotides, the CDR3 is TGCGCCAGCAGTCAGGCCCCGCTCCACCGGGACAGGGTCGATGAGCAGTTCTTC. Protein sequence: CASSQAPLHRDRVDEQFF.

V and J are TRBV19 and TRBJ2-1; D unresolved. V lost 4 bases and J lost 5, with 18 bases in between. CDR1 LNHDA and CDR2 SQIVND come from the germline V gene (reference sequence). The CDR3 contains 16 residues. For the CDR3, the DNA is TGTGCCAGTAGTACCCCTGGGAAGGGAACTCACAATGAGCAGTTCTTC. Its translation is CASSTPGKGTHNEQFF.

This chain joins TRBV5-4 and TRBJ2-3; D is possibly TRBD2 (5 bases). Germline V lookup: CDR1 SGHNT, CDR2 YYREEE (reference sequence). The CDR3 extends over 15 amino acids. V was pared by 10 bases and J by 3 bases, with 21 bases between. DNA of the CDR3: TGTGCCGGCACCCGAAGAGGGCGGGTGACAGATACGCAGTATTTT. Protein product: CAGTRRGRVTDTQYF.

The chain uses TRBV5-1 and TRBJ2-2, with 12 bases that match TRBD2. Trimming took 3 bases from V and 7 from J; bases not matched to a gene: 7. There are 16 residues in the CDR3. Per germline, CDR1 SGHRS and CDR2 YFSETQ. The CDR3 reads CASSWTSGIIVGELFF. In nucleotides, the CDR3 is TGCGCCAGCAGCTGGACTAGCGGGATTATAGTCGGGGAGCTGTTTTTT.

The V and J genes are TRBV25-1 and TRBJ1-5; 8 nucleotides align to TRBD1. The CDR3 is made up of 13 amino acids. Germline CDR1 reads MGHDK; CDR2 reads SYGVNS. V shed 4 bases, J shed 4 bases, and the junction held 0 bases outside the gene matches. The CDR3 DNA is TGTGCCAGCAGTGGGACAGGGAATCAGCCCCAGCATTTT. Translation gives CASSGTGNQPQHF.

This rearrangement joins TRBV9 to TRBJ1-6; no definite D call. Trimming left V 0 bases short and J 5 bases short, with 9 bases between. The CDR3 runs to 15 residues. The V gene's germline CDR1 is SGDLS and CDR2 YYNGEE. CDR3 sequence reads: CASSVEQNHNSPLHF. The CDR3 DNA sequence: TGTGCCAGCAGCGTAGAACAGAATCATAATTCACCCCTCCACTTT.

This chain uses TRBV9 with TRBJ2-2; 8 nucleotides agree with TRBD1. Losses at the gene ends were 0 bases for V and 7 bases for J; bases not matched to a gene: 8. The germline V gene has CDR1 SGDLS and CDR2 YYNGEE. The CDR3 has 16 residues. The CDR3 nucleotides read TGTGCCAGCAGCGTAGTGCCCGCAGGGGGCCACGGGGAGCTGTTTTTT. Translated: CASSVVPAGGHGELFF.

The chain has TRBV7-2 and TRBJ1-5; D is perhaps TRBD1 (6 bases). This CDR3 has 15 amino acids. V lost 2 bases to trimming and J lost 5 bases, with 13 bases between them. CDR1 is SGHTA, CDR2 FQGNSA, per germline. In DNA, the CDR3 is TGTGCCAGCAGCTTATGGGGTGCAGGGGATCAGCCCCAGCATTTT. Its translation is CASSLWGAGDQPQHF.

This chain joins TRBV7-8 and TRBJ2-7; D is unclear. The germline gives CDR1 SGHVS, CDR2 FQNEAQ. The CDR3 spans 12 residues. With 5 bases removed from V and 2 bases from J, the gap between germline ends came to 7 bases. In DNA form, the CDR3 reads TGTGCCAGCAGCATACGGGCCTACGAGCAGTACTTC. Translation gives CASSIRAYEQYF.

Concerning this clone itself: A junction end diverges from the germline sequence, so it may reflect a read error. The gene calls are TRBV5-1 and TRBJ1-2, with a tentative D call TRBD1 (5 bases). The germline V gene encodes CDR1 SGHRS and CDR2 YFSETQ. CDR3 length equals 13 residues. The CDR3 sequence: CASRLGEGYGYTF. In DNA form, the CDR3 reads TGCGCCAGCCGCTTAGGGGAGGGGTATGGCTACACCTTC.

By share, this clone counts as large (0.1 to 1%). CDR3 DNA sequence: TGTGGGGCCTCGGCGCGGGAAGGCAATCAGCCCCAGCATTTT. Its translation is CGASAREGNQPQHF. The V gene is TRBV6-1, the J gene TRBJ1-5; no clear D. Germline V lookup: CDR1 MNHNS, CDR2 SASEGT. The CDR3 extends over 14 amino acids.

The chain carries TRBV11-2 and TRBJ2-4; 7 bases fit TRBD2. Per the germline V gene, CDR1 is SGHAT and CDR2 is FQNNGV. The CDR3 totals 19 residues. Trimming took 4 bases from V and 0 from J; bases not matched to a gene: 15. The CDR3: CASSSPIAGVPKAKNIQYF. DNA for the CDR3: TGTGCCAGCAGCTCACCTATCGCGGGGGTGCCTAAAGCCAAAAACATTCAGTACTTC. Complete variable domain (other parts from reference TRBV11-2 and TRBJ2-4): EAGVAQSPRYKIIEKRQSVAFWCNPISGHATLYWYQQILGQGPKLLIQFQNNGVVDDSQLPKDRFSAERLKGVDSTLKIQPAKLEDSAVYLCASSSPIAGVPKAKNIQYFGAGTRLSVL.

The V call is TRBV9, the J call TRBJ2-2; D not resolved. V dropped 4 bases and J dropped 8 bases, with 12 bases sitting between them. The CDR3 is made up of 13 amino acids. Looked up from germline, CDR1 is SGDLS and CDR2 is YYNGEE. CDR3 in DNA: TGTGCCAGCAGCCCGACCGTGGCGGGGGAGCTGTTTTTT. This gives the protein CASSPTVAGELFF.

The CDR3 sequence is CASSLGLGGYGYTF. In DNA form, the CDR3 reads TGTGCCAGCAGCTTGGGTCTCGGAGGCTATGGCTACACCTTC. The chain uses TRBV5-8 and TRBJ1-2; unclear D gene. V was trimmed by 0 bases and J by 4 bases, leaving 10 bases between them. The CDR3 totals 14 residues. Germline CDR1 and CDR2: SGHTS and YDEGEE.

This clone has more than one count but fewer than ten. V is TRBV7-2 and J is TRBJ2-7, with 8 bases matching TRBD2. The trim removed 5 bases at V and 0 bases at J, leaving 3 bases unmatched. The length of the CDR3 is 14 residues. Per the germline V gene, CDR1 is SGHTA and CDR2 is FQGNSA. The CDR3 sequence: CASSISGGSYEQYF. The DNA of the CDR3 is TGTGCCAGCAGCATAAGCGGGGGCTCCTACGAGCAGTACTTC.

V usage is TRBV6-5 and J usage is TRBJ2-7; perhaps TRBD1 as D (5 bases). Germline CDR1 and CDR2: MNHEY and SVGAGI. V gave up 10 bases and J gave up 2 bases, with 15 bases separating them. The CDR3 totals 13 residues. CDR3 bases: TGTGCCAACCTGGGCAGGGCCACCTACGAGCAGTACTTC. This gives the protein CANLGRATYEQYF.

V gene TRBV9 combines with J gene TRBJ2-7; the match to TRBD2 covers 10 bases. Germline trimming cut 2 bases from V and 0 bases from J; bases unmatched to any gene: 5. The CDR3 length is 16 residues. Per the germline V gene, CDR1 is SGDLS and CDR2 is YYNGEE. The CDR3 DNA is TGTGCCAGCAGCGTTCTTGGGACTAGCGCCTCCTACGAGCAGTACTTC. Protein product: CASSVLGTSASYEQYF.

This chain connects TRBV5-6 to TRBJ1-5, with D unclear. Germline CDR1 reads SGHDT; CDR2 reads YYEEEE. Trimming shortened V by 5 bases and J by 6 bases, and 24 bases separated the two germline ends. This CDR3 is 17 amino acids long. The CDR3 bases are TGTGCCAGCAGTCTCTTGGGAATGAGGGATCTGGCTCAGCCCCAGCATTTT. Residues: CASSLLGMRDLAQPQHF.

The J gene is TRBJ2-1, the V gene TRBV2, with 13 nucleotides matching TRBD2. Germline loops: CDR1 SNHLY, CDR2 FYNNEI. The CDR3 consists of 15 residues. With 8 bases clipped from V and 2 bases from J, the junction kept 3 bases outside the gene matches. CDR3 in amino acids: CASSGTSGTYNEQFF. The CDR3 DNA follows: TGTGCCAGCTCAGGGACTAGCGGGACCTACAATGAGCAGTTCTTC.

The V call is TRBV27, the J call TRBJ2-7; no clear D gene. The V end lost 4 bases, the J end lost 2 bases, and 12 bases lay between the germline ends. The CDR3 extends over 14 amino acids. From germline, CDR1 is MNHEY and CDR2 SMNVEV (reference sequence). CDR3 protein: CASSSDGKTYEQYF. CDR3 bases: TGTGCCAGCAGTTCGGACGGAAAAACCTACGAGCAGTACTTC.

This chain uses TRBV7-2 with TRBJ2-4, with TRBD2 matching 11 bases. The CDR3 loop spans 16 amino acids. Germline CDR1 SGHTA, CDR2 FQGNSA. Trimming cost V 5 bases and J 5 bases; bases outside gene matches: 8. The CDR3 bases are TGTGCCAGCAGCCCATCCACTAGCGGGAGTCAAAACATTCAGTACTTC. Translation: CASSPSTSGSQNIQYF.

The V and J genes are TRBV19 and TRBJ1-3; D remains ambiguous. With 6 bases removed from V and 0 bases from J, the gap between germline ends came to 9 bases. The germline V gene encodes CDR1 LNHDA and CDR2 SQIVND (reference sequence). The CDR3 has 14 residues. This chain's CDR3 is CASRDEYSGNTIYF. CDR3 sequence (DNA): TGTGCCAGTAGAGACGAATACTCTGGAAACACCATATATTTT.

The CDR3 here is CASSPPTGYEQYF. DNA for the CDR3: TGTGCCAGCTCACCACCGACGGGCTACGAGCAGTACTTC. J is TRBJ2-7 and V is TRBV18; D gene unclear. V gave up 0 bases and J gave up 3 bases, with 6 bases separating them. CDR3 length: 13 amino acids. Germline loops: CDR1 KGHSH, CDR2 LQKENI.

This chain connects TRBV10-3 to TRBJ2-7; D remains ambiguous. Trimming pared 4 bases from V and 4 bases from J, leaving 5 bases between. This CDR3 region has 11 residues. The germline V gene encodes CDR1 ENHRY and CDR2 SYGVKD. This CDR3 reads CAISGQYEQYF. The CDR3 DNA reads TGTGCCATCAGTGGTCAGTACGAGCAGTACTTC.

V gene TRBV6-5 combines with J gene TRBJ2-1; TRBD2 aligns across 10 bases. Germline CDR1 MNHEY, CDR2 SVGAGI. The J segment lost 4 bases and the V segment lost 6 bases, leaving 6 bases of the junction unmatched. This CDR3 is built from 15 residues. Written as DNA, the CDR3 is TGTGCCAGCAGGATAGCGGGGGGCCTGTACAATGAGCAGTTCTTC. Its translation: CASRIAGGLYNEQFF.

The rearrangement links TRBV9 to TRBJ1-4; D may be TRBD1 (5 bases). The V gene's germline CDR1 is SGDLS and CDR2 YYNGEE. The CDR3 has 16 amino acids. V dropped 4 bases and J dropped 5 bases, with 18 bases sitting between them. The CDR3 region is CASSPTDSPMNEKLFF. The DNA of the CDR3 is TGTGCCAGCAGCCCAACCGACAGCCCTATGAATGAAAAACTGTTTTTT.

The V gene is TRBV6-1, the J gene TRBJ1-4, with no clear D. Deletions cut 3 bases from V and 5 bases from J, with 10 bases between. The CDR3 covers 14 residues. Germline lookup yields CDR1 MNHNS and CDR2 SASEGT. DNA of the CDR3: TGTGCCAGCAGTGATTGGGCAGTAAATGAAAAACTGTTTTTT. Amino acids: CASSDWAVNEKLFF.

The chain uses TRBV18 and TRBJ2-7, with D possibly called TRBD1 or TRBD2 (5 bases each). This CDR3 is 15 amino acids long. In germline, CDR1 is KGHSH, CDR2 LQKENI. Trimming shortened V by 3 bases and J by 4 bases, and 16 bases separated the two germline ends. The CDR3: CASSPQEGSIYEQYF. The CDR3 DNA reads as TGTGCCAGCTCACCCCAAGAGGGGTCTATATACGAGCAGTACTTC. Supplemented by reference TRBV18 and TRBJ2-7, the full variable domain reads NAGVMQNPRHLVRRRGQEARLRCSPMKGHSHVYWYRQLPEEGLKFMVYLQKENIIDESGMPKERFSAEFPKEGPSILRIQQVVRGDSAAYFCASSPQEGSIYEQYFGPGTRLTVT.

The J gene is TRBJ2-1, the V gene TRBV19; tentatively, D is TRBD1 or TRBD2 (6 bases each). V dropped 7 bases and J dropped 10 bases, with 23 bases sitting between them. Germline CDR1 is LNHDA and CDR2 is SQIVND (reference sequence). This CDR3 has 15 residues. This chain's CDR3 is CASNHPGGSPDEQFF. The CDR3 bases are TGTGCCAGTAATCACCCCGGGGGCTCGCCGGACGAGCAGTTCTTC.